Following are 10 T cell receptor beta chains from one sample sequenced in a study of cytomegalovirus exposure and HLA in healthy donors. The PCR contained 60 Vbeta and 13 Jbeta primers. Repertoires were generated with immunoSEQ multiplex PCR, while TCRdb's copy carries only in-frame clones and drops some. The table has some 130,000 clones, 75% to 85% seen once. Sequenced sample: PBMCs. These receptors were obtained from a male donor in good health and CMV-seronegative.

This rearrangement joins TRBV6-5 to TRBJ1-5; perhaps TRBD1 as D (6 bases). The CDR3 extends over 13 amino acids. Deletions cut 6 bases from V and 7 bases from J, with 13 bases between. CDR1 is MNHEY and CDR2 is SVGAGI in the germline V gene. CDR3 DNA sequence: TGTGCCAGCAGCCTGACAGGCGGACAGCCCCAGCATTTT. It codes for CASSLTGGQPQHF.

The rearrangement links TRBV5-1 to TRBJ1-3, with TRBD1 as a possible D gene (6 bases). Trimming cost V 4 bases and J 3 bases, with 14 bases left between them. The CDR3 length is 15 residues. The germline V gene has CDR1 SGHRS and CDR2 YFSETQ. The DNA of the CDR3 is TGCGCCAGCAGCATGGGCTGGGGGCTTGGAAACACCATATATTTT. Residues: CASSMGWGLGNTIYF.

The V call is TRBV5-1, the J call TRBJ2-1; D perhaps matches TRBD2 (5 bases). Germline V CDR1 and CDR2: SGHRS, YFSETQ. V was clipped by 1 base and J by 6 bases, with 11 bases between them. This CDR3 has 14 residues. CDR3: CASSLMDSINEQFF. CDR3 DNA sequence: TGCGCCAGCAGCTTGATGGACTCCATCAATGAGCAGTTCTTC.

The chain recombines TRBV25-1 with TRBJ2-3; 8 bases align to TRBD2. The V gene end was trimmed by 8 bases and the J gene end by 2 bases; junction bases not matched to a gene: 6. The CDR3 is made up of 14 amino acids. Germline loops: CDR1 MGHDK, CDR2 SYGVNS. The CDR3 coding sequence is TGTGCCAGCCAGTCGGGGGGGTACACAGATACGCAGTATTTT. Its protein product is CASQSGGYTDTQYF.

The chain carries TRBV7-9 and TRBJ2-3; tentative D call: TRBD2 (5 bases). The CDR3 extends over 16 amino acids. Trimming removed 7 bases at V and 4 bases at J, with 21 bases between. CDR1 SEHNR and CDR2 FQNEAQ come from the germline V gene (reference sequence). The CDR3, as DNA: TGTGCCAGCACCACAAGGAGAGGGATTGGTTCAGATACGCAGTATTTT. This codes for CASTTRRGIGSDTQYF.

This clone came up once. CDR3 nucleotide sequence: TGTGCCAGCAGTCCCACCGGGACAGGGTATTACGAGCAGTACTTC. Translating gives CASSPTGTGYYEQYF. J is TRBJ2-7 and V is TRBV27, with 9 nucleotides matching TRBD1. The CDR3 has 15 residues. V lost 5 bases to trimming and J lost 4 bases; unmatched junction nucleotides: 9. CDR1 is MNHEY, CDR2 SMNVEV, per germline (reference sequence).

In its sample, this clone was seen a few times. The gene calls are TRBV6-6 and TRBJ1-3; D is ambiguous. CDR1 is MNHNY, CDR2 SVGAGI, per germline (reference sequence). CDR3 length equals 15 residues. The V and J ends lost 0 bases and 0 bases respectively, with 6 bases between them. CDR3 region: CASSYSQDSGNTIYF. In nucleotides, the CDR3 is TGTGCCAGCAGTTACTCGCAGGACTCTGGAAACACCATATATTTT.

The DNA of the CDR3 is TGTGCCAGCAGTGAACTCTCTAGTATGTATGAGCAGTTCTTC. It yields the protein CASSELSSMYEQFF. The rearrangement joins TRBV6-5 to TRBJ2-1; unclear D gene. This CDR3 has 14 residues. CDR1 is MNHEY and CDR2 is SVGAGI in the germline V gene. V was shortened by 5 bases and J by 8 bases, with 16 bases between the two germline ends.

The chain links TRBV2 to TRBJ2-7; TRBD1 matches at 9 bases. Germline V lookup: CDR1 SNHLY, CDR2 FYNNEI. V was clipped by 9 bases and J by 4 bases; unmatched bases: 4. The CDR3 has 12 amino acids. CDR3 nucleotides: TGTGCCAGTCGGGACAGGGTTTACGAGCAGTACTTC. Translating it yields CASRDRVYEQYF.

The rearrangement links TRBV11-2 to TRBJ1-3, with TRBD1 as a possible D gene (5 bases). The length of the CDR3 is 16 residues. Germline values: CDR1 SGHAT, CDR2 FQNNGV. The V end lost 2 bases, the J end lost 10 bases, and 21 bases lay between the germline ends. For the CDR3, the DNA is TGTGCCAGCAGCTTAACGGTGACAGACATCAAACAGACCATATATTTT. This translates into CASSLTVTDIKQTIYF.